This TCR beta chain was found in a study of regulatory T cells in long-lasting Graves disease. A note on this clonotype: Just one base apart from a much larger clone, this may be a read error. The CDR3 does not close with the conserved phenylalanine or tryptophan, likely indicating a read error.

HTBI primers from iRepertoire and Arm-PCR of CDR3 regions yielded the TCR beta libraries. Each CDR3 protein gets one entry after TCRdb re-called the multiplex PCR reads with MiXCR. The repertoire holds about 620,000 distinct CDR3 sequences, with about 16% as singletons. Trimming shortened V by 3 bases and J by 2 bases, and 8 bases separated the two germline ends. The CDR3 contains 13 residues. Germline V lookup: CDR1 MDHEN, CDR2 SYDVKM. Time point reported: newly diagnosed GD, antithyroid drugs for less than 3 months. The authors made the TCR library using RNA they extracted from PBMCs. This sample was shared with a second study, whose subject was T cells in Graves' hyperthyroidism and ophthalmopathy.

This rearrangement joins TRBV28 to TRBJ2-7; perhaps TRBD2 as D (5 bases). The sample in question was peripheral blood mononuclear cells (PBMCs), obtained at new diagnosis, from a patient treated with antithyroid drugs. The receptor was derived from a woman in her 30s with Graves disease. CDR3 in DNA: TGTGCCAGCAGTTTTACCGGGACCTACGAGCAGTACTCC. Translation: CASSFTGTYEQYS.